This T cell receptor beta chain stems from a study of cytomegalovirus exposure and HLA in healthy donors. The study's findings and limits: Likely technical artifact: a cluster of highly shared sequence variants.

These donors counted as nominally healthy when sampled, but unrecorded immune exposures were likely. Vbeta (60) and Jbeta (13) primers were used in the PCR. TCRdb keeps only in-frame clones here, not all; method: immunoSEQ multiplex PCR. The data hold under 60,000 clones, with approximately 77% observed a single time. This clone was seen only a few times. Antigen specificity is unknown. The V and J ends lost 3 bases and 4 bases, in that order; junction bases with no gene match: 9. The CDR3 is made up of 16 amino acids. Per the germline V gene, CDR1 is SGHDT and CDR2 is YYEEEE. The sequenced sample was PBMCs. The sequence was obtained from a woman aged 40 to 50 in good health and CMV-seropositive. The V and J genes are TRBV5-6 and TRBJ2-5, with 10 positions matching TRBD1. CDR3 in amino acids: CASSYGDRGLRETQYF. The CDR3 DNA follows: TGTGCCAGCAGCTATGGGGACAGGGGCTTGCGAGAGACCCAGTACTTC.